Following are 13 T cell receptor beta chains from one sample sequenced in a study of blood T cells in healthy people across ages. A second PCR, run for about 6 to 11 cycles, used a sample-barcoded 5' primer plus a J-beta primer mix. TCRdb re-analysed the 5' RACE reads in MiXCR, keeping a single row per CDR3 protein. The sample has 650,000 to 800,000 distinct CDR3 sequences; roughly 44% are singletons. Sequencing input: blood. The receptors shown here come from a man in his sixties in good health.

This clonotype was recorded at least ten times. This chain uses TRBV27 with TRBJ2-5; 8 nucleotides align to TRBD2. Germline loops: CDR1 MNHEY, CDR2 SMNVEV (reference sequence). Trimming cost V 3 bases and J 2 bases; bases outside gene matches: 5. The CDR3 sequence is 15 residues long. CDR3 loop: CASSFRGGPQETQYF. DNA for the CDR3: TGTGCCAGCAGTTTTCGGGGGGGGCCTCAAGAGACCCAGTACTTC.

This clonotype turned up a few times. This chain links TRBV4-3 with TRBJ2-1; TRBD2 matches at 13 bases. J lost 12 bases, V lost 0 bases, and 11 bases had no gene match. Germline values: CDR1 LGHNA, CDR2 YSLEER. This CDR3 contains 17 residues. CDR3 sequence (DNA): TGCGCCAGCAGCCAAGATGTCTCGACTAGCGGGGGGTTAGTGCAGTTCTTC. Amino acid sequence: CASSQDVSTSGGLVQFF.

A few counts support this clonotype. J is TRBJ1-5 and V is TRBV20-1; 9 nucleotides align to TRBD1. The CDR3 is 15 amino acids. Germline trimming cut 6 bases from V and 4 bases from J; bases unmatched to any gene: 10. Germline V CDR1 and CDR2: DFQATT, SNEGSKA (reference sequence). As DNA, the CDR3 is TGCAGTGCGGGCGAGGGGACAGGGAGTAATCAGCCCCAGCATTTT. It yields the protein CSAGEGTGSNQPQHF.

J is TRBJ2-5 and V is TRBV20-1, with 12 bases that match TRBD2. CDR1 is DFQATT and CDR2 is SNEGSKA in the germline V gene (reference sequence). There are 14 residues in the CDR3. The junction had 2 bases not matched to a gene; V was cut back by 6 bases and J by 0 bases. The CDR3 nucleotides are TGCAGTGCCGGGACTAGCGGGTACCAAGAGACCCAGTACTTC. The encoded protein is CSAGTSGYQETQYF.

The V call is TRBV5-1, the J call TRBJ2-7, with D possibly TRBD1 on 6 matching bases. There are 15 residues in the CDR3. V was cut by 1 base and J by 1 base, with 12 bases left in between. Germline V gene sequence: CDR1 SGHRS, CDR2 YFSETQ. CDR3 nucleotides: TGCGCCAGCAGCTTGTTTGGGGGCGAATCCTACGAGCAGTACTTC. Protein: CASSLFGGESYEQYF.

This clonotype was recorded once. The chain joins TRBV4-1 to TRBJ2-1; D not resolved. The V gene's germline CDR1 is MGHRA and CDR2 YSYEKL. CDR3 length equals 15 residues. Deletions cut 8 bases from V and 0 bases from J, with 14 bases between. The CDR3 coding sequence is TGCGCCAGCGGCAGCCCCACGAGCTCCTACAATGAGCAGTTCTTC. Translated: CASGSPTSSYNEQFF.

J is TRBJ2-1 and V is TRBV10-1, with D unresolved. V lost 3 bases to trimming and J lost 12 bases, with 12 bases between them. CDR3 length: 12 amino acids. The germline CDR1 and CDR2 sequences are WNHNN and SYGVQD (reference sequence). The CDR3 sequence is CASSDAVVGQFF. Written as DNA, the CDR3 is TGCGCCAGCAGTGATGCAGTGGTGGGGCAGTTCTTC.

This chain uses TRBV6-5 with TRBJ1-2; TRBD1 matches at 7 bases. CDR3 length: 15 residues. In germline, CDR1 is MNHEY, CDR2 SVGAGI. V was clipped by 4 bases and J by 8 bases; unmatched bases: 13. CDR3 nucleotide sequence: TGTGCCAGCAGTTCGTTACGCCGGGACAGAGGGGGCTACACCTTC. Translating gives CASSSLRRDRGGYTF.

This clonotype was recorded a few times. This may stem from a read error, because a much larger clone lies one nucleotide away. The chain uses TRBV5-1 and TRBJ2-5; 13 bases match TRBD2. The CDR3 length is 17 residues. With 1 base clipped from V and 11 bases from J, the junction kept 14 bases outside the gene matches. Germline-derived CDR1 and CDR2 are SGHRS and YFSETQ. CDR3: CASSLTSGGANVHEQYF. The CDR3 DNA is TGCGCCAGCAGCTTGACTAGCGGGGGGGCCAATGTCCATGAGCAGTACTTC. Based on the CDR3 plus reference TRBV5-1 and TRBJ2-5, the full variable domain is KAGVTQTPRYLIKTRGQQVTLSCSPISGHRSVSWYQQTPGQGLQFLFEYFSETQRNKGNFPGRFSGRQFSNSRSEMNVSTLELGDSALYLCASSLTSGGANVHEQYFGPGTRLLVL.

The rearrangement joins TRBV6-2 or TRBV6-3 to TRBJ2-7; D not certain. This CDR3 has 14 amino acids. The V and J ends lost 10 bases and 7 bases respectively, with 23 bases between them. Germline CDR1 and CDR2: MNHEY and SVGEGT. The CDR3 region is CATWARSSRWEQYF. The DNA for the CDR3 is TGTGCCACGTGGGCCAGGTCGTCGCGCTGGGAGCAGTACTTC.

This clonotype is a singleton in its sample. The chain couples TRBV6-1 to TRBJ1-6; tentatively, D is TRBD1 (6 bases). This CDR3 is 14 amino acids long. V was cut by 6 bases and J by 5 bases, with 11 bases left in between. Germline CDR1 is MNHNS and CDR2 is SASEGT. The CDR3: CASSDRTDNSPLHF. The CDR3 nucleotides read TGTGCCAGCAGCGATAGGACAGATAATTCACCCCTCCACTTT.

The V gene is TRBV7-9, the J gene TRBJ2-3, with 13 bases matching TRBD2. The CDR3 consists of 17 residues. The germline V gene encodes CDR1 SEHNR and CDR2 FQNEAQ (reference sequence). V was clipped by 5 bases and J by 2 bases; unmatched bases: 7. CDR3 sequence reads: CASSPRLAGGHTDTQYF. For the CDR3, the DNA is TGTGCCAGCAGCCCCCGACTAGCGGGGGGCCACACAGATACGCAGTATTTT.

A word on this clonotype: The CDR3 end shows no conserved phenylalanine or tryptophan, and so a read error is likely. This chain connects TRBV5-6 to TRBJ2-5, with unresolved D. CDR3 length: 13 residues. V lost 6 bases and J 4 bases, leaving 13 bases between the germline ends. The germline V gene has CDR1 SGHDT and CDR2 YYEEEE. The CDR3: CASTAPGAETQYY. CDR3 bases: TGTGCCAGCACCGCCCCAGGAGCAGAGACCCAGTACTAC.